This passage covers 4 T cell receptor beta chains from one sample sequenced in a study of cytomegalovirus exposure and HLA in healthy donors. The PCR made use of 60 Vbeta and 13 Jbeta primers. Some clones are missing from TCRdb's copy, which holds only in-frame ones; the method was immunoSEQ multiplex PCR. The table has roughly 200,000 clones, 70% to 80% seen once. Sequencing used PBMCs. The receptors here all came from a girl aged 10-17 years in good health and CMV-seropositive.

This sequence joins TRBV2 and TRBJ2-3; D possibly corresponds to TRBD2 (6 bases). This CDR3 is built from 10 residues. Trimming removed 9 bases from V and 11 bases from J, with 12 bases in between. From germline, CDR1 is SNHLY and CDR2 FYNNEI. Written as DNA, the CDR3 is TGTGCCAGAAACCAGGGAGGGCAGTATTTT. Translated, it gives CARNQGGQYF.

This chain joins TRBV9 and TRBJ1-2; D possibly corresponds to TRBD1 (6 bases). V lost 4 bases, J lost 5 bases, and 21 bases lay in between. Germline V gene sequence: CDR1 SGDLS, CDR2 YYNGEE. The CDR3 contains 16 residues. CDR3 DNA sequence: TGTGCCAGCAGCAAGGCTGAGGGGGGCGGGGGGTATGGCTACACCTTC. Amino acid sequence: CASSKAEGGGGYGYTF.

The V gene is TRBV5-8, the J gene TRBJ1-2; TRBD1 aligns across 10 bases. CDR1 and CDR2 (germline): SGHTS, YDEGEE. There are 20 residues in the CDR3. V gave up 4 bases and J gave up 1 base; unmatched junction bases: 19. This chain's CDR3 is CASSPRLGKPGQGINYGYTF. The CDR3 DNA reads TGTGCCAGCAGCCCCCGTTTGGGGAAACCGGGACAGGGGATTAACTATGGCTACACCTTC.

The CDR3 DNA reads as TGTGCCAGCAGTGAGTTTGCAGGGGGATCTAACTATGGCTACACCTTC. Translated: CASSEFAGGSNYGYTF. The chain uses TRBV6-1 and TRBJ1-2, with TRBD1 matching 7 bases. This CDR3 has 16 residues. Germline V gives CDR1 MNHNS, CDR2 SASEGT. J gave up 0 bases and V 3 bases, and 7 bases lay outside the gene matches.